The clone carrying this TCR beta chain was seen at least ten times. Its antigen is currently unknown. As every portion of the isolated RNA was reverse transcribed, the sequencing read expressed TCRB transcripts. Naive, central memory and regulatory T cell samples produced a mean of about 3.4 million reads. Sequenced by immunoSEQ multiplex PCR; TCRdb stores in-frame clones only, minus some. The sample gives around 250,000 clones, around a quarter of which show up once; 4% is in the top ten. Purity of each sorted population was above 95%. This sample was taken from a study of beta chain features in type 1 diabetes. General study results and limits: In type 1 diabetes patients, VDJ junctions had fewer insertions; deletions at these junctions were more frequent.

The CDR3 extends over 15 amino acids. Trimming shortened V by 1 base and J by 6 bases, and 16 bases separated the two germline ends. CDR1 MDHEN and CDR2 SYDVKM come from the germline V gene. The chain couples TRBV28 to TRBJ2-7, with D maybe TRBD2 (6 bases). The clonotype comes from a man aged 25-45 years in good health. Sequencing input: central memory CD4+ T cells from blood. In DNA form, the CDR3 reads TGTGCCAGCAGTTTATTGGGTAGCGGCAACCTCGAGCAGTACTTC. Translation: CASSLLGSGNLEQYF.